Below are 25 T cell receptor beta chains sequenced from a single sample in a study of cytomegalovirus exposure and HLA in healthy donors. PCR used 60 Vbeta primers and 13 Jbeta primers. Sequencing used immunoSEQ multiplex PCR; TCRdb keeps in-frame clones, though not all of them. The table includes some 150,000 clones, approximately 60% detected once. Sequencing used PBMCs. All receptors come from a woman aged 35 to 49 in good health and CMV-seronegative.

V gene TRBV4-2 combines with J gene TRBJ1-4, with TRBD1 identical over 8 bases. Germline-derived CDR1 and CDR2 are LGHNA and YNFKEQ. The CDR3 loop spans 16 amino acids. Trimming took 0 bases from V and 8 from J; bases not matched to a gene: 8. The CDR3 here is CASSQDSGRGPEKLFF. CDR3 DNA sequence: TGTGCCAGCAGCCAAGATTCGGGCAGGGGGCCCGAAAAACTGTTTTTT.

The gene calls are TRBV29-1 and TRBJ1-2; possibly TRBD1 for D (5 bases). Germline V gene lookup returns CDR1 SQVTM and CDR2 ANQGSEA. CDR3 length: 13 amino acids. The V gene lost 4 bases and the J gene lost 1 base, with 10 bases spanning the gap. The CDR3 nucleotides are TGCAGCGTTGTAGGGGCTCTTAACTATGGCTACACCTTC. This translates into CSVVGALNYGYTF.

The chain's CDR3 is CAWRDRPSGNTIYF. The DNA of the CDR3 is TGTGCCTGGAGAGACAGGCCCTCTGGAAACACCATATATTTT. V usage is TRBV30 and J usage is TRBJ1-3, with D perhaps matching TRBD1 (6 bases). The V and J ends lost 3 bases and 0 bases respectively, with 9 bases between them. The CDR3 consists of 14 residues. CDR1 and CDR2 from the germline V gene are GTSNPN and SVGIG (reference sequence).

This chain links TRBV28 with TRBJ1-6; possible D gene TRBD1, 6 bases. Trimming removed 5 bases at V and 6 bases at J, with 17 bases between. CDR3 size: 16 residues. CDR1 and CDR2 from the germline V gene are MDHEN and SYDVKM. The CDR3 coding sequence is TGTGCCAGCAGTCCCTCGGGGGGGGCCCTTAATTCACCCCTCCACTTT. Translated: CASSPSGGALNSPLHF.

This chain joins TRBV10-2 and TRBJ1-2; unclear D gene. V lost 6 bases, J lost 4 bases, and 12 bases lay in between. The germline gives CDR1 WSHSY, CDR2 SAAADI. The CDR3 length is 13 residues. CDR3 residues: CASREGDFYGYTF. The CDR3 region has the DNA TGCGCCAGCAGAGAAGGCGACTTCTATGGCTACACCTTC.

The rearrangement uses TRBV27 and TRBJ2-7; 10 nucleotides agree with TRBD1. The CDR3 contains 17 residues. Germline CDR1 and CDR2: MNHEY and SMNVEV (reference sequence). Trimming cost V 2 bases and J 3 bases; bases outside gene matches: 10. The CDR3 nucleotides read TGTGCCAGCAGTTTAAAGCGGGGACAGGGGAGGCTCTACGAGCAGTACTTC. This gives the protein CASSLKRGQGRLYEQYF.

The chain uses TRBV5-6 and TRBJ2-7; D is perhaps TRBD1 (5 bases). Germline lookup yields CDR1 SGHDT and CDR2 YYEEEE. V lost 0 bases to trimming and J lost 0 bases, with 7 bases between them. This CDR3 contains 14 residues. CDR3 bases: TGTGCCAGCAGCTTGGGACAGTACTCCTACGAGCAGTACTTC. It codes for CASSLGQYSYEQYF. The full variable domain, rest sourced from reference TRBV5-6 and TRBJ2-7, is DAGVTQSPTHLIKTRGQQVTLRCSPKSGHDTVSWYQQALGQGPQFIFQYYEEEERQRGNFPDRFSGHQFPNYSSELNVNALLLGDSALYLCASSLGQYSYEQYFGPGTRLTVT.

This clone turned up a few times. V is TRBV7-2 and J is TRBJ1-1; TRBD1 aligns across 7 bases. V shed 3 bases, J shed 1 base, and the junction held 8 bases outside the gene matches. Germline V gene sequence: CDR1 SGHTA, CDR2 FQGNSA. CDR3 length: 16 amino acids. CDR3: CASSFLTGAPNTEAFF. The CDR3 DNA reads as TGTGCCAGCAGCTTCCTCACAGGGGCACCGAACACTGAAGCTTTCTTT.

The CDR3 DNA follows: TGTGCCAGCAGTTTATTTGGGTTTCGGGGGACAGCAGGTAACGAGCAGTACTTC. Protein sequence: CASSLFGFRGTAGNEQYF. The rearrangement uses TRBV28 and TRBJ2-7, with D perhaps TRBD1 (7 bases). Germline-derived CDR1 and CDR2 are MDHEN and SYDVKM. CDR3 size: 18 residues. V lost 1 base, J lost 5 bases, and 24 bases lay in between. Complete variable domain (other parts from reference TRBV28 and TRBJ2-7): DVKVTQSSRYLVKRTGEKVFLECVQDMDHENMFWYRQDPGLGLRLIYFSYDVKMKEKGDIPEGYSVSREKKERFSLILESASTNQTSMYLCASSLFGFRGTAGNEQYFGPGTRLTVT.

This chain connects TRBV30 to TRBJ1-5; D is uncertain. V was pared by 4 bases and J by 1 base, with 8 bases between. Germline lookup yields CDR1 GTSNPN and CDR2 SVGIG (reference sequence). The CDR3 consists of 13 residues. CDR3 coding DNA: TGTGCCTGGAATCTATTAAGCAATCAGCCCCAGCATTTT. This encodes CAWNLLSNQPQHF.

This rearrangement joins TRBV4-1 to TRBJ1-1; TRBD1 might be the D (5 bases). Trimming took 4 bases from V and 2 from J, leaving 14 bases between them. Germline values: CDR1 MGHRA, CDR2 YSYEKL. The CDR3 totals 15 residues. For the CDR3, the DNA is TGCGCCAGCAGCCTAACAGGCGGGGCAAACACTGAAGCTTTCTTT. Protein product: CASSLTGGANTEAFF.

The CDR3 spells CASSLGREGDEQYF. The CDR3 DNA is TGTGCCAGCAGCTTAGGGAGGGAGGGCGACGAGCAGTACTTC. V gene TRBV7-9 combines with J gene TRBJ2-7, with 7 bases lining up with TRBD2. The CDR3 totals 14 residues. V was clipped by 1 base and J by 5 bases; unmatched bases: 5. CDR1 and CDR2 from the germline V gene are SEHNR and FQNEAQ (reference sequence).

The chain couples TRBV10-1 to TRBJ2-3; 8 positions agree with TRBD2. This CDR3 region has 16 residues. J was trimmed by 2 bases and V by 0 bases; bases with no gene match: 4. CDR1 and CDR2 from the germline V gene are WNHNN and SYGVQD (reference sequence). CDR3 loop: CASSESLSGDTDTQYF. As DNA, the CDR3 is TGCGCCAGCAGTGAGTCGCTTAGCGGGGACACAGATACGCAGTATTTT.

This clone was picked up a small number of times. The DNA of the CDR3 is TGTGCCAGCCGAGCCCACAGGGATTTCACTGAAGCTTTCTTT. Amino acid sequence: CASRAHRDFTEAFF. This chain joins TRBV19 and TRBJ1-1, with D possibly being TRBD1 (6 bases). Germline values: CDR1 LNHDA, CDR2 SQIVND (reference sequence). The CDR3 sequence is 14 residues long. V was pared by 9 bases and J by 4 bases, with 18 bases between.

The chain joins TRBV5-6 to TRBJ2-2; 13 bases align to TRBD2. CDR3 length: 18 residues. V shed 4 bases, J shed 1 base, and the junction held 7 bases outside the gene matches. The germline CDR1 and CDR2 sequences are SGHDT and YYEEEE. The CDR3 loop reads CASSLGLAGEMNTGELFF. The CDR3 coding sequence is TGTGCCAGCAGCCTAGGACTAGCGGGGGAGATGAACACCGGGGAGCTGTTTTTT.

This clone has just a few counts. V gene TRBV2 combines with J gene TRBJ1-6; D is unclear. The germline V and J ends were trimmed by 0 bases and 5 bases, with 17 bases remaining between them. The CDR3 covers 18 residues. Germline assignment: CDR1 SNHLY and CDR2 FYNNEI. For the CDR3, the DNA is TGTGCCAGCAGTGAAGCGAGACTGGTCCAGACCCATAATTCACCCCTCCACTTT. Translated, it gives CASSEARLVQTHNSPLHF.

The chain joins TRBV20-1 to TRBJ2-7, with 7 bases fitting TRBD1. Germline CDR1 and CDR2: DFQATT and SNEGSKA (reference sequence). The trim removed 8 bases at V and 5 bases at J, leaving 6 bases unmatched. The CDR3 has 11 amino acids. The CDR3 loop reads CSTETGNEQYF. In DNA form, the CDR3 reads TGCAGTACGGAGACAGGGAACGAGCAGTACTTC.

The gene calls are TRBV6-1 and TRBJ2-7, with 7 positions matching TRBD2. The germline gives CDR1 MNHNS, CDR2 SASEGT. The J segment lost 0 bases and the V segment lost 10 bases, leaving 9 bases of the junction unmatched. The CDR3 consists of 14 residues. In DNA form, the CDR3 reads TGTGCCATCGACACACGGGGGGACTCCTACGAGCAGTACTTC. Protein product: CAIDTRGDSYEQYF.

The chain joins TRBV19 to TRBJ1-5; D ambiguous. The CDR3 runs to 13 residues. Trimming removed 4 bases at V and 8 bases at J, with 12 bases between. Germline loops: CDR1 LNHDA, CDR2 SQIVND (reference sequence). CDR3 nucleotide sequence: TGTGCCAGTAGTAAGGAGGGTAGGGAGCCCCAGCATTTT. Residues: CASSKEGREPQHF.

This chain links TRBV11-2 with TRBJ1-2, with a weak D call TRBD1 (5 bases). CDR1 SGHAT and CDR2 FQNNGV come from the germline V gene. Trimming left V 5 bases short and J 0 bases short, with 22 bases between. This CDR3 has 18 residues. DNA of the CDR3: TGTGCCAGCAGCCGGCGGGGGACCGCCTCACCGGCTAACTATGGCTACACCTTC. It codes for CASSRRGTASPANYGYTF.

The V and J genes are TRBV10-3 and TRBJ2-5, with 11 bases that match TRBD2. The CDR3 consists of 15 residues. From germline, CDR1 is ENHRY and CDR2 SYGVKD. J lost 1 base, V lost 3 bases, and 1 base had no gene match. The CDR3 nucleotides are TGTGCCATCAGTGATGGACTAGCGGGCCAAGAGACCCAGTACTTC. Translating it yields CAISDGLAGQETQYF.

The rearrangement links TRBV30 to TRBJ2-3; D call uncertain. The CDR3 length is 12 residues. V lost 5 bases and J 0 bases, leaving 6 bases between the germline ends. The germline V gene encodes CDR1 GTSNPN and CDR2 SVGIG (reference sequence). DNA of the CDR3: TGTGCCTGGTGTACTAGCACAGATACGCAGTATTTT. This gives the protein CAWCTSTDTQYF.

The chain combines TRBV30 with TRBJ2-1, with D possibly being TRBD2 (6 bases). CDR1 and CDR2 from the germline V gene are GTSNPN and SVGIG (reference sequence). This CDR3 is built from 13 residues. V shed 4 bases and J shed 2 bases, with 9 bases lying between them. CDR3 residues: CAWTGLPYNEQFF. DNA for the CDR3: TGTGCCTGGACGGGACTCCCCTACAATGAGCAGTTCTTC.

The genes are TRBV28 and TRBJ2-3, with 7 positions matching TRBD2. The CDR3 extends over 16 amino acids. V was pared by 3 bases and J by 0 bases, with 6 bases of the junction left unmatched. Germline V gives CDR1 MDHEN, CDR2 SYDVKM. CDR3 bases: TGTGCCAGCAGTTTTACGTCGGGGGGTAGCACAGATACGCAGTATTTT. The encoded protein is CASSFTSGGSTDTQYF. Full variable domain (missing parts from reference TRBV28 and TRBJ2-3): DVKVTQSSRYLVKRTGEKVFLECVQDMDHENMFWYRQDPGLGLRLIYFSYDVKMKEKGDIPEGYSVSREKKERFSLILESASTNQTSMYLCASSFTSGGSTDTQYFGPGTRLTVL.

This chain joins TRBV5-6 and TRBJ1-1; D may be TRBD1 (6 bases). The V end was cut by 6 bases, the J end by 5 bases, with 11 bases between. Germline values: CDR1 SGHDT, CDR2 YYEEEE. CDR3 length equals 12 residues. The DNA for the CDR3 is TGTGCCAGCACCCTGAGGGGGACTGAAGCTTTCTTT. Translated: CASTLRGTEAFF.